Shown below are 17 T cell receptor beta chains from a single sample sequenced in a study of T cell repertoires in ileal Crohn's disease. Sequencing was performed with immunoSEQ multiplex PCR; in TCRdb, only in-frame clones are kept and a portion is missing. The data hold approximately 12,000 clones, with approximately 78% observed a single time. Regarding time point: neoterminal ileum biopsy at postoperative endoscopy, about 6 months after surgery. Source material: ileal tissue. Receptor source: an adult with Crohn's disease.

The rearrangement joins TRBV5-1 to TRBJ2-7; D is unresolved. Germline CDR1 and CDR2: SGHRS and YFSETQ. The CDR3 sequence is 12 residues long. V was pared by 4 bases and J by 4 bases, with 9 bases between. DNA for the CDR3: TGCGCCAGCAGCGAGCTAGGATACGAGCAGTACTTC. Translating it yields CASSELGYEQYF.

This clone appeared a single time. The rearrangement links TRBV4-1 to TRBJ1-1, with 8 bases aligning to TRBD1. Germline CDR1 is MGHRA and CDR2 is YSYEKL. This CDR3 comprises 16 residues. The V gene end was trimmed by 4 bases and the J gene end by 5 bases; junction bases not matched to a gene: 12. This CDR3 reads CASSPTGWTGQTEAFF. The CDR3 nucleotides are TGCGCCAGCAGCCCCACCGGGTGGACAGGGCAAACTGAAGCTTTCTTT.

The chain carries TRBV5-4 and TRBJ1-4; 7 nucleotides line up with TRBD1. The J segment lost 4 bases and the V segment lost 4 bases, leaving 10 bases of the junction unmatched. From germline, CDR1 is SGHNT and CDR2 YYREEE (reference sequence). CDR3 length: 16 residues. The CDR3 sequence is CASSPGQEWGNEKLFF. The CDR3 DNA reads TGTGCCAGCAGCCCCGGACAGGAGTGGGGTAATGAAAAACTGTTTTTT.

The CDR3 loop is CASSFRGSDTEAFF. As DNA, the CDR3 is TGCGCCAGCAGCTTTAGAGGGTCCGACACTGAAGCTTTCTTT. This chain joins TRBV5-1 and TRBJ1-1; no definite D call. Per the germline V gene, CDR1 is SGHRS and CDR2 is YFSETQ. Trimming took 2 bases from V and 3 from J, leaving 11 bases between them. The CDR3 is 14 amino acids.

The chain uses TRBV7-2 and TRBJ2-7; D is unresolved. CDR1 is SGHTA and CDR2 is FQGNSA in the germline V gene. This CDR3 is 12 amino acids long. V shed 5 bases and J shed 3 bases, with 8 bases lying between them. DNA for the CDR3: TGTGCCAGCAGCAACCAGGTCTACGAGCAGTACTTC. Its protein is CASSNQVYEQYF.

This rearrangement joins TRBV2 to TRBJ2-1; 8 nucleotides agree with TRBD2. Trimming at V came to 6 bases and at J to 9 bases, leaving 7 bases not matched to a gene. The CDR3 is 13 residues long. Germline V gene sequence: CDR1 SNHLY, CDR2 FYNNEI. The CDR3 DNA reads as TGTGCCAGCAGCCCCAGCAGCGGGGGTGAGCAGTTCTTC. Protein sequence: CASSPSSGGEQFF.

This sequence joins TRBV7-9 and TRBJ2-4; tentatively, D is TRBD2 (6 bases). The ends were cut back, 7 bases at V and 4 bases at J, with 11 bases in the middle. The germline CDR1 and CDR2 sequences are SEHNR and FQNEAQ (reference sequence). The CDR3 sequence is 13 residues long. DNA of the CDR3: TGTGCCAGCACTACCGCGGGGAAAAACATTCAGTACTTC. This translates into CASTTAGKNIQYF.

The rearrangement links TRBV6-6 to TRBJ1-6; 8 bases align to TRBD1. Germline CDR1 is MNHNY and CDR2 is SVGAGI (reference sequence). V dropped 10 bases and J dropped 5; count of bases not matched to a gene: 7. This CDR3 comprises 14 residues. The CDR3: CATRPGQDNSPLHF. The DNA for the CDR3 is TGTGCCACGAGACCGGGACAGGATAATTCACCCCTCCACTTT.

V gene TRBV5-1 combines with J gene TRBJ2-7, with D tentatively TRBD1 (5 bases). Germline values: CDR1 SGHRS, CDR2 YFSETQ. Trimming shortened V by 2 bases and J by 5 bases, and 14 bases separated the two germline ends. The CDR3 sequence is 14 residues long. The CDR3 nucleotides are TGCGCCAGCAGCTTAAAGGCATCAGGGAACGAGCAGTACTTC. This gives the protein CASSLKASGNEQYF. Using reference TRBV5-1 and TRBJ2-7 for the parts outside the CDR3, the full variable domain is KAGVTQTPRYLIKTRGQQVTLSCSPISGHRSVSWYQQTPGQGLQFLFEYFSETQRNKGNFPGRFSGRQFSNSRSEMNVSTLELGDSALYLCASSLKASGNEQYFGPGTRLTVT.

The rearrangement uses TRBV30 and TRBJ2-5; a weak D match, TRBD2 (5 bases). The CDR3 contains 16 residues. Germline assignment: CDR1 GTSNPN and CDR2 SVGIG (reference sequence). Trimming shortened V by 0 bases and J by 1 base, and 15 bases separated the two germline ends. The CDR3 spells CAWSVQASPSQETQYF. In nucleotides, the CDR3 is TGTGCCTGGAGTGTACAAGCTAGCCCCTCCCAAGAGACCCAGTACTTC. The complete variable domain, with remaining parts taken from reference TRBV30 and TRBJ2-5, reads SQTIHQWPATLVQPVGSPLSLECTVEGTSNPNLYWYRQAAGRGLQLLFYSVGIGQISSEVPQNLSASRPQDRQFILSSKKLLLSDSGFYLCAWSVQASPSQETQYFGPGTRLLVL.

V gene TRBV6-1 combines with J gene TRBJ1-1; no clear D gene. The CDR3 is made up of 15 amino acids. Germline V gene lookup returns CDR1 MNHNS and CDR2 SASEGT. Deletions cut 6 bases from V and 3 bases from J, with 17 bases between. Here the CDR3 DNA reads TGTGCCAGCAGGGAGGGTCCCACGAGGGACACTGAAGCTTTCTTT. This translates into CASREGPTRDTEAFF.

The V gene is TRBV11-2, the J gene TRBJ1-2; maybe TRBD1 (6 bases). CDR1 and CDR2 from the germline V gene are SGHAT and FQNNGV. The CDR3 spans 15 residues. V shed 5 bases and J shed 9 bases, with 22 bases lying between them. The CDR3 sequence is CASSREGRGLGSYTF. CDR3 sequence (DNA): TGTGCCAGCAGCAGAGAGGGAAGGGGGTTAGGTAGCTACACCTTC. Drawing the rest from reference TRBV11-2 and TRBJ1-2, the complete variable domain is EAGVAQSPRYKIIEKRQSVAFWCNPISGHATLYWYQQILGQGPKLLIQFQNNGVVDDSQLPKDRFSAERLKGVDSTLKIQPAKLEDSAVYLCASSREGRGLGSYTFGSGTRLTVV.

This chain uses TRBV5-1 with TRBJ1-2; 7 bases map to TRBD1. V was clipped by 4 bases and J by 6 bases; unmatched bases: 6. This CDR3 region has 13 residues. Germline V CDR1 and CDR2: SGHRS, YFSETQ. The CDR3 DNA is TGCGCCAGCAGCCGAGTAGGGACAGATGGCTACACCTTC. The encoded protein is CASSRVGTDGYTF.

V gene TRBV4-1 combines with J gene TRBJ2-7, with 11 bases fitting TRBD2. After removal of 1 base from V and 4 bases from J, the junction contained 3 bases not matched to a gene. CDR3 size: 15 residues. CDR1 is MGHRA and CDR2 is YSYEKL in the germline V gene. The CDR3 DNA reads TGCGCCAGCAGCCAAGGACTAGCGGGACCATACGAGCAGTACTTC. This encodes CASSQGLAGPYEQYF.

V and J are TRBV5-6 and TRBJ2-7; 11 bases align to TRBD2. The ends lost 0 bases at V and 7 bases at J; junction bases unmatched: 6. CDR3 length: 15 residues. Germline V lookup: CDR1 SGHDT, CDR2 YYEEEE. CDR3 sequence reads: CASSLDSGRAGEQYF. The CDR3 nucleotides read TGTGCCAGCAGCTTGGATAGCGGGAGGGCCGGTGAGCAGTACTTC.

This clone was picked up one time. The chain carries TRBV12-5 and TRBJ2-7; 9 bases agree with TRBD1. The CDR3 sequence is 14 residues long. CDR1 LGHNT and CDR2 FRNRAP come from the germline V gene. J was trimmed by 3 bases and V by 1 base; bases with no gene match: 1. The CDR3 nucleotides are TGTGCTAGTGGTTTGGGGACAGGGGTCTACGAGCAGTACTTC. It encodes CASGLGTGVYEQYF.

CDR3 nucleotides: TGTGCCAGCAGCTTAGGGACTACCAACACAGATACGCAGTATTTT. Its translation: CASSLGTTNTDTQYF. V usage is TRBV13 and J usage is TRBJ2-3; possibly TRBD2 for D (5 bases). The CDR3 consists of 15 residues. V was pared by 0 bases and J by 2 bases, with 9 bases between. Looked up from germline, CDR1 is PRHDT and CDR2 is FYEKMQ (reference sequence).